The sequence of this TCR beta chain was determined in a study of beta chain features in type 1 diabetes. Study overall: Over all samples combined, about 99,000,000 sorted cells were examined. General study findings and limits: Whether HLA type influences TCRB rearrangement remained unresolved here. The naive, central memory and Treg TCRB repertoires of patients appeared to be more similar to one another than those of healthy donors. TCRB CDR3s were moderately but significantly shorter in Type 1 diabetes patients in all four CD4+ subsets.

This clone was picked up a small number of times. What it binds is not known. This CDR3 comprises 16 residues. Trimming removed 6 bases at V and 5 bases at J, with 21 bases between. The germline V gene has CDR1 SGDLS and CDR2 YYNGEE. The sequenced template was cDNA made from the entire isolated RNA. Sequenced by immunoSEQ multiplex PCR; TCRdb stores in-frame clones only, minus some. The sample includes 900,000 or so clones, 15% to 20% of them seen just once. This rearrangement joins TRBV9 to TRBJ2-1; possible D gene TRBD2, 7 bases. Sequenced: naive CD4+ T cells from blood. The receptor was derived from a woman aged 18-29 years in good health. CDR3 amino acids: CASNKGEGWQNNEQFF. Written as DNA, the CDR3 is TGTGCCAGCAACAAGGGGGAGGGTTGGCAGAACAATGAGCAGTTCTTC.